The clone carrying this T cell receptor beta chain appeared once. The record originates from a study of control samples from healthy donors and cancer patients. V dropped 2 bases and J dropped 10; count of bases not matched to a gene: 10. The CDR3 contains 14 residues. CDR1 and CDR2 (germline): MGHRA, YSYEKL. Method: immunoSEQ multiplex PCR; TCRdb's copy keeps in-frame clones and lacks some. The table records about 170,000 clones, 70% to 90% of them present only once. The sequence derives from a woman aged 25-40 years in good health. The rearrangement joins TRBV4-1 to TRBJ1-2, with 7 nucleotides matching TRBD1. Sequenced sample: blood. The CDR3 DNA reads TGCGCCAGCAGCCAAATCACCCGGGACAGCTACTACACCTTC. This gives the protein CASSQITRDSYYTF.